The following is a T cell receptor beta chain sequence with its context. Its matching antigen is unknown. The sample originates from a study of shared clonotypes between healthy human individuals. Sequenced by immunoSEQ multiplex PCR; TCRdb stores in-frame clones only, minus some. The sample holds 2.3 million or so clones, approximately 93% seen once. Trimming removed 5 bases at V and 2 bases at J, with 20 bases between. The CDR3 is made up of 17 amino acids. Germline V gene data show CDR1 as SGHTA and CDR2 as FQGTGA. Study findings and constraints: Among non-shared clonotypes, generation probabilities were lower than among those shared by all four donors.

There were no recent acute infections or vaccinations among the donors, who were healthy HIV-negative adults. Material for sequencing was naive CD4+ T cells from PBMCs. As for subset: CD45RA+ positively selected. The receptor comes from a man aged 18 to 30 in good health. Some clones in this sample may be carry-over from other donors' samples. V usage is TRBV7-3 and J usage is TRBJ2-3; tentative D call: TRBD1 (5 bases). CDR3 in amino acids: CASSVVGFDRLTDTQYF. The CDR3, as DNA: TGTGCCAGCAGCGTAGTGGGCTTTGACAGACTCACAGATACGCAGTATTTT.